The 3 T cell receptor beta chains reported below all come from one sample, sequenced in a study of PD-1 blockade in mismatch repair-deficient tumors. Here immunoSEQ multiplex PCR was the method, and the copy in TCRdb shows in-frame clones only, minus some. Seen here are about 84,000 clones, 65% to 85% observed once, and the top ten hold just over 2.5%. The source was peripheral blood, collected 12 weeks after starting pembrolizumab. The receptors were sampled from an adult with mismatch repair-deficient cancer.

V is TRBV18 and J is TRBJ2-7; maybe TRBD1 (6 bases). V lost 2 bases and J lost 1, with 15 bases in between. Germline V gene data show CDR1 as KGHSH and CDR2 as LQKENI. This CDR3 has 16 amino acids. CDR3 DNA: TGTGCCAGCTCACCAGGCCCGGGACACACTTCCTACGAGCAGTACTTC. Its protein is CASSPGPGHTSYEQYF.

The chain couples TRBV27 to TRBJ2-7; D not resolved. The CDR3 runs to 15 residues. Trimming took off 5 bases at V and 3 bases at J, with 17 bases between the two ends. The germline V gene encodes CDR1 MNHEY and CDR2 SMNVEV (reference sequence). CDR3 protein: CASSADSLVGYEQYF. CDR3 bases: TGTGCCAGCAGTGCCGACTCCCTTGTCGGCTACGAGCAGTACTTC.

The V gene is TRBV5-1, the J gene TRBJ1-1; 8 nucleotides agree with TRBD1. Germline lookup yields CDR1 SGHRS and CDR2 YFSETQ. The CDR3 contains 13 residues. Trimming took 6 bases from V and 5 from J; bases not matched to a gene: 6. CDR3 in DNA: TGCGCCAGCACAGACAGGGGTTATACTGAAGCTTTCTTT. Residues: CASTDRGYTEAFF.